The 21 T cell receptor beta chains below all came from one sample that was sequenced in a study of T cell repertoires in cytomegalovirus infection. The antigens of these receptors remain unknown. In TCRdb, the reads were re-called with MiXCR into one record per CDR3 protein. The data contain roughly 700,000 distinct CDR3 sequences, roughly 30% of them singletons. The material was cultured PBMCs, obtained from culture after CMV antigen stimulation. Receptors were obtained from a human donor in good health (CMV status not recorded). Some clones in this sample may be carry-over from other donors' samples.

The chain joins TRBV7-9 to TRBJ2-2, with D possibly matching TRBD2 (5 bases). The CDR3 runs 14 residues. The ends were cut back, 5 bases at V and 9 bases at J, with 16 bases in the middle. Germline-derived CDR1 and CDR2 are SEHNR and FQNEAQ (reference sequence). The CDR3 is CASSLEEASWELFF. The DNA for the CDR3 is TGTGCCAGCAGCCTAGAGGAGGCTTCGTGGGAGCTGTTTTTT.

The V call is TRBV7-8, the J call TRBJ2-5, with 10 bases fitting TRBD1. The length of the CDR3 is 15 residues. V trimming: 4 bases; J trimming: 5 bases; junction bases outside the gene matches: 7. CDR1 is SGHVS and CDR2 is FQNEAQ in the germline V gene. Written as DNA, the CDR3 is TGTGCCAGCAGCTACCAGACAGGGGGCGAGGAGACCCAGTACTTC. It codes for CASSYQTGGEETQYF.

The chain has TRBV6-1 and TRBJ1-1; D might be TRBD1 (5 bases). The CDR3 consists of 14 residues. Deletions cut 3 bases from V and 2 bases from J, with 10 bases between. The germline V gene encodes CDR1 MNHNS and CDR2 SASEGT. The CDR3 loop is CASSEQGINTEAFF. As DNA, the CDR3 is TGTGCCAGCAGTGAGCAGGGTATAAACACTGAAGCTTTCTTT.

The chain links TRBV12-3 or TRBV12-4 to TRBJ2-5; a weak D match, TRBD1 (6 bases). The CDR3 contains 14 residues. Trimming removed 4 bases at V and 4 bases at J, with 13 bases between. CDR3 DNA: TGTGCCAGCAGTTCAAACAGGGACGGAGAGACCCAGTACTTC. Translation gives CASSSNRDGETQYF.

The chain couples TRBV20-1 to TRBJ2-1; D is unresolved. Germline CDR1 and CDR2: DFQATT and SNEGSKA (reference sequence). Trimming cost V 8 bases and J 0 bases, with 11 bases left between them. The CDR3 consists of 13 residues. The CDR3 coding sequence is TGCAGTCCCCGCTTCAGCTCCTACAATGAGCAGTTCTTC. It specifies CSPRFSSYNEQFF.

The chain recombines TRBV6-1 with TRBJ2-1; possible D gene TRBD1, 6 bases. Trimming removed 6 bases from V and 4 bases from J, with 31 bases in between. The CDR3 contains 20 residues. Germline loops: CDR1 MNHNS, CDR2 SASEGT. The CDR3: CASRGSHRDRSSPKYNEQFF. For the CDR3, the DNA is TGTGCCAGCAGAGGAAGCCACAGGGATCGCAGCTCCCCCAAATACAATGAGCAGTTCTTC.

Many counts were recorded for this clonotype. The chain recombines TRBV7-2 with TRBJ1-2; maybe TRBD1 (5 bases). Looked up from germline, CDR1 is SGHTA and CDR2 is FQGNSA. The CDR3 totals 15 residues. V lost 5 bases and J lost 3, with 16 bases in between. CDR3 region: CASSRLLRGDYGYTF. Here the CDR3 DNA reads TGTGCCAGCAGCCGCCTTCTCCGGGGCGACTATGGCTACACCTTC.

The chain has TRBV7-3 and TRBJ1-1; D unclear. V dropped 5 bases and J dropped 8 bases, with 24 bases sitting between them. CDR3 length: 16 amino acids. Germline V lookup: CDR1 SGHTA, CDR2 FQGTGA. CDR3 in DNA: TGTGCCAGCAGCCCCGAGTCGTTCGCCGGGAGGGAAGAAGCTTTCTTT. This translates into CASSPESFAGREEAFF.

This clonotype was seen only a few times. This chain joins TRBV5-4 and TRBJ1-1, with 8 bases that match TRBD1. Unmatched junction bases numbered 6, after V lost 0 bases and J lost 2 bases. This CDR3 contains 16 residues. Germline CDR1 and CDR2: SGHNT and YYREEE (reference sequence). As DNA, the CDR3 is TGTGCCAGCAGCTTGGATCCGACAGGGGAAAACACTGAAGCTTTCTTT. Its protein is CASSLDPTGENTEAFF. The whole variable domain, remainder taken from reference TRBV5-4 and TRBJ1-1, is ETGVTQSPTHLIKTRGQQVTLRCSSQSGHNTVSWYQQALGQGPQFIFQYYREEENGRGNFPPRFSGLQFPNYSSELNVNALELDDSALYLCASSLDPTGENTEAFFGQGTRLTVV.

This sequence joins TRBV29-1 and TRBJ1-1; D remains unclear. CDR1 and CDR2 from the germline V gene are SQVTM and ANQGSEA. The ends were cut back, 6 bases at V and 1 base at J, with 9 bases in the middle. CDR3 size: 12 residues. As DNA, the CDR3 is TGCAGCGTCCTCCGGGCGAACACTGAAGCTTTCTTT. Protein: CSVLRANTEAFF.

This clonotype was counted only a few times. The CDR3 here is CSARQLQGSSGANVLTF. CDR3 coding DNA: TGCAGTGCTAGACAATTACAGGGAAGCTCTGGGGCCAACGTCCTGACTTTC. The V gene is TRBV20-1, the J gene TRBJ2-6; perhaps TRBD1 as D (6 bases). The V gene lost 2 bases and the J gene lost 0 bases, with 14 bases spanning the gap. The CDR3 is 17 amino acids. Germline assignment: CDR1 DFQATT and CDR2 SNEGSKA (reference sequence).

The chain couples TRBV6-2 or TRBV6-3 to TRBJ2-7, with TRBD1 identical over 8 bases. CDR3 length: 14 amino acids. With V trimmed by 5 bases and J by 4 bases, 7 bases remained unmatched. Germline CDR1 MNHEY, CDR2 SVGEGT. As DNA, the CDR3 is TGTGCCAGCAGTAAGGACAGGGTCGGGTACGAGCAGTACTTC. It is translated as CASSKDRVGYEQYF.

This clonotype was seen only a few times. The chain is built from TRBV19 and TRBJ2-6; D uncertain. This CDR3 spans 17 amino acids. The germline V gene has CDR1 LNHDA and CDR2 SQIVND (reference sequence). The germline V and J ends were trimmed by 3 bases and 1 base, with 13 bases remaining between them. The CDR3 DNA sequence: TGTGCCAGTAGTATTTGGGAATTGCCATCTGGGGCCAACGTCCTGACTTTC. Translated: CASSIWELPSGANVLTF.

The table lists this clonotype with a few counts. The CDR3 DNA follows: TGCAGTGCTAGTCGGTCGGCTGGCTACACCTTC. This sequence encodes CSASRSAGYTF. The rearrangement joins TRBV20-1 to TRBJ1-2; D ambiguous. This CDR3 has 11 amino acids. The V end was cut by 3 bases, the J end by 7 bases, with 9 bases between. Germline-derived CDR1 and CDR2 are DFQATT and SNEGSKA (reference sequence).

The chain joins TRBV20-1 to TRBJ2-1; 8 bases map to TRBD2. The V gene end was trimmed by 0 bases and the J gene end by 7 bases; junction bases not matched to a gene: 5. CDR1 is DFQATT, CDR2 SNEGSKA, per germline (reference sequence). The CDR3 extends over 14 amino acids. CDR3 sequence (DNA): TGCAGTGCTAGAGATTCGGGGGGGCAAAATGAGCAGTTCTTC. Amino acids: CSARDSGGQNEQFF.

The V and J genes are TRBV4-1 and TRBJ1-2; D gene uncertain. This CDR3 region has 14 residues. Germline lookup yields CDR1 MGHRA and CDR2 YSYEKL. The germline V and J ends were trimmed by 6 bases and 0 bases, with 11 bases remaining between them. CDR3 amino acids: CASSRTQANYGYTF. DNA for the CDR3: TGCGCCAGCAGTCGAACCCAAGCTAACTATGGCTACACCTTC.

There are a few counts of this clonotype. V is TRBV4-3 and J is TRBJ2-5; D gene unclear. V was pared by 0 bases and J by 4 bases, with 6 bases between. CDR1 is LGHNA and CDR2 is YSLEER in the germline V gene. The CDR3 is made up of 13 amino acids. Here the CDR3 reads CASSQDMGETQYF. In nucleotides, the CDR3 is TGCGCCAGCAGCCAAGATATGGGAGAGACCCAGTACTTC.

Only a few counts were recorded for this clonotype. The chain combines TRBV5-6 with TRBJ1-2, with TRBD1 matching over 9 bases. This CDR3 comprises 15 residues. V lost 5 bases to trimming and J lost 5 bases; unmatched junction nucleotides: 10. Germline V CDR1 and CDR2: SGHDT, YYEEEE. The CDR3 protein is CASRYPGQGLYGYTF. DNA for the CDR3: TGTGCCAGCAGGTATCCGGGACAGGGACTATATGGCTACACCTTC. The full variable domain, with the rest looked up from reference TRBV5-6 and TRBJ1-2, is DAGVTQSPTHLIKTRGQQVTLRCSPKSGHDTVSWYQQALGQGPQFIFQYYEEEERQRGNFPDRFSGHQFPNYSSELNVNALLLGDSALYLCASRYPGQGLYGYTFGSGTRLTVV.

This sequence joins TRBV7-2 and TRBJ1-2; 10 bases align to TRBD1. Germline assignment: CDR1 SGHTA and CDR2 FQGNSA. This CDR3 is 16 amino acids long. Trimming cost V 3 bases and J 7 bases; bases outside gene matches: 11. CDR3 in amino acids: CASSLPAGTGASGYTF. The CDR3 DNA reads TGTGCCAGCAGCTTGCCAGCCGGGACAGGGGCTTCTGGCTACACCTTC.

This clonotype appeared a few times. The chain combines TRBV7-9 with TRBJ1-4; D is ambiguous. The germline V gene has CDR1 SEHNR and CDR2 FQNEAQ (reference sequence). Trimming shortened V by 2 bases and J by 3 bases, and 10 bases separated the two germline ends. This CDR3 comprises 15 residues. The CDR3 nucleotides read TGTGCCAGCAGCTTAAACGGCGGCCCTAATGAAAAACTGTTTTTT. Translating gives CASSLNGGPNEKLFF.

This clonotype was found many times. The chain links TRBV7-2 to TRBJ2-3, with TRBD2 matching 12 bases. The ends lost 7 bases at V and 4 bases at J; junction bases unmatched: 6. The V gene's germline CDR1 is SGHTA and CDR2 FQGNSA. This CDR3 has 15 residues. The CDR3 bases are TGTGCCAGCACCAAAGGACTAGCGGGACCAGATACGCAGTATTTT. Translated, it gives CASTKGLAGPDTQYF.